One and the same sample provided the 2 T cell receptor beta chains below, sequenced in a study of identical twins' blood T cells. In TCRdb, the 5' RACE reads were re-called with MiXCR into one record per CDR3 protein. Of about 370,000 distinct CDR3 sequences in the sample, over 25% were seen once. Sequencing used PBMCs. The receptors shown here come from a woman between 18 and 50 years old in good health.

This chain uses TRBV6-6 with TRBJ2-7, with 12 bases aligning to TRBD2. Germline V gives CDR1 MNHNY, CDR2 SVGAGI (reference sequence). Trimming cost V 0 bases and J 6 bases; bases outside gene matches: 0. The CDR3 covers 14 residues. This CDR3 reads CASSYSGLAGEQYF. In nucleotides, the CDR3 is TGTGCCAGCAGTTACTCGGGACTAGCGGGCGAGCAGTACTTC.

This clonotype has only a few counts. The chain employs TRBV29-1 and TRBJ2-3; 9 bases are a match to TRBD1. The CDR3 contains 14 residues. Germline V gene data show CDR1 as SQVTM and CDR2 as ANQGSEA. With 8 bases clipped from V and 10 bases from J, the junction kept 16 bases outside the gene matches. CDR3 in DNA: TGCAGCTCCGGGGCGACAGGGGGTTCCACCGCGCAGTATTTT. Translated, it gives CSSGATGGSTAQYF.